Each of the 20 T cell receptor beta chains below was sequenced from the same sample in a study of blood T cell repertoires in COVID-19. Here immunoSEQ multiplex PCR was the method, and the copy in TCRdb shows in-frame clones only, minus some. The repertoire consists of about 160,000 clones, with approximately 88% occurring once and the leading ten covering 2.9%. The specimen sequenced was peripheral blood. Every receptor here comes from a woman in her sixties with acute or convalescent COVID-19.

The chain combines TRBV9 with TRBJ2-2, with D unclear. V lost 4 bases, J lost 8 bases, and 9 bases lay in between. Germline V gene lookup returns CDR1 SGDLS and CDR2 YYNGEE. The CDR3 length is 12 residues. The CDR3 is CASSLFSGELFF. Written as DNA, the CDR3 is TGTGCCAGCAGCCTGTTCTCGGGGGAGCTGTTTTTT.

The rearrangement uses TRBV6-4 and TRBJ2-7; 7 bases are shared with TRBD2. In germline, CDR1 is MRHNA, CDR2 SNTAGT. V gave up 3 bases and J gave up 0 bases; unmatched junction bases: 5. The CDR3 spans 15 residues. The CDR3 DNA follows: TGTGCCAGCAGTGAGGAGGGCGGGAGCTCCTACGAGCAGTACTTC. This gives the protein CASSEEGGSSYEQYF.

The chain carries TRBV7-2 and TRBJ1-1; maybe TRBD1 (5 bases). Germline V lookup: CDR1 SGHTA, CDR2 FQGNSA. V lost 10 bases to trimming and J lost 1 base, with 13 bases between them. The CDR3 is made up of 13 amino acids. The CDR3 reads CATCLGRNTEAFF. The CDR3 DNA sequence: TGTGCCACCTGTTTGGGGCGGAACACTGAAGCTTTCTTT.

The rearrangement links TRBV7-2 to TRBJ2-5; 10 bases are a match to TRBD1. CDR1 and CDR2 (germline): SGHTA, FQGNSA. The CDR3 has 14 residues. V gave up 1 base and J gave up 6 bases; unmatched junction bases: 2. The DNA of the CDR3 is TGTGCCAGCAGCTTAGGGACAGGGGGAAAGACCCAGTACTTC. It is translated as CASSLGTGGKTQYF.

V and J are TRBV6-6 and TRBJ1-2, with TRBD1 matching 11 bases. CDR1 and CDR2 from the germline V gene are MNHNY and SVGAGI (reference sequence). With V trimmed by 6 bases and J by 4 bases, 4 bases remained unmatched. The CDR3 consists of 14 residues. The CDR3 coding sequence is TGTGCCAGCAGGGTTGGACAGGGGGCCTATGGCTACACCTTC. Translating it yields CASRVGQGAYGYTF.

CDR3 loop: CASRALAGGTGELFF. The CDR3 bases are TGTGCCAGCAGAGCACTAGCGGGGGGCACCGGGGAGCTGTTTTTT. The chain uses TRBV7-2 and TRBJ2-2; 12 bases are a match to TRBD2. The V segment lost 6 bases and the J segment 4 bases; nucleotides outside the gene matches: 3. The CDR3 sequence is 15 residues long. Germline loops: CDR1 SGHTA, CDR2 FQGNSA.

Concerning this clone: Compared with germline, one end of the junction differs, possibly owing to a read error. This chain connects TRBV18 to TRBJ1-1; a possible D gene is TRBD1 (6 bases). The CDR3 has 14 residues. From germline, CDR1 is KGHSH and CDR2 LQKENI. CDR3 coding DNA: TGTGCCAGCTCCCCACCGGGACAGAACACTGAAGCTTTCTTT. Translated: CASSPPGQNTEAFF.

The CDR3: CASNYGGGAYEQYF. The CDR3 bases are TGTGCCAGCAACTACGGGGGTGGGGCCTACGAGCAGTACTTC. This chain joins TRBV7-2 and TRBJ2-7, with D possibly being TRBD2 (6 bases). The CDR3 spans 14 residues. V lost 7 bases to trimming and J lost 2 bases, with 15 bases between them. CDR1 and CDR2 from the germline V gene are SGHTA and FQGNSA.

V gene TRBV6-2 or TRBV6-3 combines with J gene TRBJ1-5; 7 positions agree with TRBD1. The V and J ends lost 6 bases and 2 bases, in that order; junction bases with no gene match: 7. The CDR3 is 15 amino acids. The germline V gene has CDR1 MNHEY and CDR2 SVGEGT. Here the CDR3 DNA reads TGTGCCAGCAGCACAGGGGTTCTAGGCAATCAGCCCCAGCATTTT. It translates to CASSTGVLGNQPQHF.

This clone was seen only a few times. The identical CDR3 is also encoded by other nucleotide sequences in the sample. The CDR3 protein is CASSRQNQPQHF. CDR3 sequence (DNA): TGTGCCAGTAGTCGACAGAATCAGCCCCAGCATTTT. V and J are TRBV19 and TRBJ1-5; TRBD1 is a possible D gene (5 bases). Looked up from germline, CDR1 is LNHDA and CDR2 is SQIVND (reference sequence). Trimming stripped 5 bases from V and 4 bases from J, with 6 bases between. The CDR3 totals 12 residues.

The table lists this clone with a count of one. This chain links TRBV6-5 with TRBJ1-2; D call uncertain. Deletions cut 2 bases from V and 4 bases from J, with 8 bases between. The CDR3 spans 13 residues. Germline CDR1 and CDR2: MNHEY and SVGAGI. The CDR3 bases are TGTGCCAGCAGTTACGAGGGAGGCTATGGCTACACCTTC. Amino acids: CASSYEGGYGYTF.

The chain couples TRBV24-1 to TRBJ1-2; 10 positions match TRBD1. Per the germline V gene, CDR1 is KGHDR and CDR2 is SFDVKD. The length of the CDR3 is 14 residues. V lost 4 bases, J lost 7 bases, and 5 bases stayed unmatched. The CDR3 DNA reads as TGTGCCACCAGTGACAGGGACAGGGGATTTGGCTACACCTTC. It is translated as CATSDRDRGFGYTF.

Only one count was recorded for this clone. Here the CDR3 DNA reads TGTGCCAGCAGCTCGGACAGCCCTAACTATGGCTACACCTTC. Residues: CASSSDSPNYGYTF. The chain uses TRBV7-9 and TRBJ1-2, with a tentative D call TRBD1 (6 bases). Trimming took off 4 bases at V and 0 bases at J, with 9 bases between the two ends. This CDR3 region has 14 residues. Per the germline V gene, CDR1 is SEHNR and CDR2 is FQNEAQ (reference sequence).

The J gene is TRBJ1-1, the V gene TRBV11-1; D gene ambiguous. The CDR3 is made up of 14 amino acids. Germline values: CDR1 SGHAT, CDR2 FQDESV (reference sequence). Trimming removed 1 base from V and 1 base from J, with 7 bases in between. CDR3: CASSLVPGNTEAFF. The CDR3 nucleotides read TGTGCCAGCAGCTTAGTGCCGGGGAACACTGAAGCTTTCTTT.

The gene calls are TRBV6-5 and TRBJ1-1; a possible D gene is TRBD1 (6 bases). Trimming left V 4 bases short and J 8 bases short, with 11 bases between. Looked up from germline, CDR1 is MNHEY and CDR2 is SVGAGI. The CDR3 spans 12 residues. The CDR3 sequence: CASSSQGLEAFF. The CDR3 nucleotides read TGTGCCAGCAGTTCCCAGGGGTTAGAAGCTTTCTTT.

The CDR3 is CATTLEQYF. The CDR3 nucleotides read TGTGCCACCACCCTCGAGCAGTACTTC. This rearrangement joins TRBV24-1 to TRBJ2-7; D remains ambiguous. Germline V gene lookup returns CDR1 KGHDR and CDR2 SFDVKD. This CDR3 has 9 amino acids. Deletions cut 8 bases from V and 6 bases from J, with 4 bases between.

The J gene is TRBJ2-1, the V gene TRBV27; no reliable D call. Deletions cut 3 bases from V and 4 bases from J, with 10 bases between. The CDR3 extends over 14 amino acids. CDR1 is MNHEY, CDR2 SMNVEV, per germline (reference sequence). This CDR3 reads CASSLAPYYNEQFF. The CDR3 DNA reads TGTGCCAGCAGTTTGGCCCCTTATTACAATGAGCAGTTCTTC.

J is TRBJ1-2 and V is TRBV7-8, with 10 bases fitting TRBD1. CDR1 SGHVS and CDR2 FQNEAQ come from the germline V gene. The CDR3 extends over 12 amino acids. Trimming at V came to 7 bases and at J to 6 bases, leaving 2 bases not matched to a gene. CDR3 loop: CASKTGGDGYTF. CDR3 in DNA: TGTGCCAGCAAGACAGGGGGCGATGGCTACACCTTC.

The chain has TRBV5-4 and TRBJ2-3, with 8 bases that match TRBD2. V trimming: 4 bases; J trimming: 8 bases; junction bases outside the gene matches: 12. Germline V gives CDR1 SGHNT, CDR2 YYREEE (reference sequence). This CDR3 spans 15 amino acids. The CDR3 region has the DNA TGTGCCAGCAGCCTTGGGCCGGGGGGGCCTCGTACGCAGTATTTT. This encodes CASSLGPGGPRTQYF.

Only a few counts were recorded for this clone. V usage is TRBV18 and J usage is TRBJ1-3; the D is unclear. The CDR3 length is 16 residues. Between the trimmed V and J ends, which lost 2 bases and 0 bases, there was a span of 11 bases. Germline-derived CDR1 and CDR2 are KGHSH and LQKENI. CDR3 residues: CASSPYKFDSGNTIYF. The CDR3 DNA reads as TGTGCCAGCTCACCATACAAATTCGACTCTGGAAACACCATATATTTT.